These 25 T cell receptor beta chains originate from one sample sequenced in a study of T cells in Graves' hyperthyroidism and ophthalmopathy. Regions amplified from RNA transcripts were the TCR beta CDR3 regions. HTBI primers were the set used in a first-round RT-PCR of the TCR CDR3. From the multiplex PCR reads, TCRdb called clonotypes with MiXCR, one entry per CDR3 protein. The table has 600,000 to 850,000 distinct CDR3 sequences, around 20% seen once. The material sequenced was blood. The receptors were gathered from a woman between 45 and 60 years old with Graves' hyperthyroidism that later progressed to Graves' ophthalmopathy.

This clonotype has only a few counts. The genes are TRBV5-4 and TRBJ2-7; unclear D gene. This CDR3 is 14 amino acids long. CDR1 and CDR2 (germline): SGHNT, YYREEE (reference sequence). The V end was cut by 4 bases, the J end by 7 bases, with 18 bases between. The CDR3 bases are TGTGCCAGCAGCCGTGCAGGTGGGAAGGAGGAGCAGTACTTC. As protein: CASSRAGGKEEQYF.

The chain employs TRBV28 and TRBJ1-5; D is perhaps TRBD1 (5 bases). Trimming took off 5 bases at V and 4 bases at J, with 12 bases between the two ends. Per germline, CDR1 MDHEN and CDR2 SYDVKM. The CDR3 sequence is 14 residues long. This CDR3 reads CASSRQWGNQPQHF. Written as DNA, the CDR3 is TGTGCCAGCAGTCGACAGTGGGGAAATCAGCCCCAGCATTTT.

This clonotype showed up just a few times. The chain carries TRBV4-2 and TRBJ1-5; 10 bases agree with TRBD1. J lost 1 base, V lost 3 bases, and 6 bases had no gene match. CDR3 size: 17 residues. Per germline, CDR1 LGHNA and CDR2 YNFKEQ. CDR3 in amino acids: CASSQGQGLTSNQPQHF. CDR3 coding DNA: TGTGCCAGCAGCCAGGGACAGGGGCTTACGAGCAATCAGCCCCAGCATTTT.

This clonotype was observed at least ten times. The V and J genes are TRBV11-1 and TRBJ2-2, with D uncertain. Germline values: CDR1 SGHAT, CDR2 FQDESV (reference sequence). Trimming removed 7 bases from V and 5 bases from J, with 11 bases in between. The CDR3 length is 13 residues. The CDR3 DNA is TGTGCCAGCACCAACCGGGTTACCGGGGAGCTGTTTTTT. Protein product: CASTNRVTGELFF. The full variable domain, in which reference TRBV11-1 and TRBJ2-2 provide the parts outside the CDR3, is EAEVAQSPRYKITEKSQAVAFWCDPISGHATLYWYRQILGQGPELLVQFQDESVVDDSQLPKDRFSAERLKGVDSTLKIQPAELGDSAMYLCASTNRVTGELFFGEGSRLTVL.

This clonotype was seen ten or more times. The junction and the germline gene differ at one end; a read error may be behind it. V usage is TRBV7-7 and J usage is TRBJ2-5, with D hard to call. CDR1 is SSHAT, CDR2 FNYEAQ, per germline (reference sequence). This CDR3 region has 13 residues. The CDR3 loop reads CASSPEDQETQYF. CDR3 bases: TGTGCTAGCAGCCCCGAAGACCAAGAGACCCAGTACTTC.

The chain is built from TRBV3-1 and TRBJ1-1; D is undetermined. CDR3 length: 15 amino acids. The ends were cut back, 4 bases at V and 9 bases at J, with 21 bases in the middle. The germline gives CDR1 LGHDT, CDR2 YNNKEL (reference sequence). The CDR3 loop is CASSPRWAPLEKAFF. CDR3 in DNA: TGTGCCAGCAGCCCCCGGTGGGCACCCCTGGAAAAAGCTTTCTTT.

There are a few counts of this clonotype. Compared with germline, one end of the junction differs, possibly owing to a read error. The V and J genes are TRBV18 and TRBJ1-1, with TRBD1 matching over 10 bases. This CDR3 region has 13 residues. Per germline, CDR1 KGHSH and CDR2 LQKENI. The CDR3 region has the DNA TGTGCCTCCTCAGGACAGGGGGGCACTAAAGCTTTCTTT. Translated, it gives CASSGQGGTKAFF.

This clonotype was picked up one time. The rearrangement links TRBV14 to TRBJ1-1; D is unresolved. Looked up from germline, CDR1 is SGHDN and CDR2 is FVKESK. The CDR3 has 14 residues. V shed 2 bases and J shed 5 bases, with 12 bases lying between them. The CDR3 nucleotides are TGTGCCAGCAGCCAAAGTCGGGCGCGAACTGAAGCTTTCTTT. Its protein product is CASSQSRARTEAFF.

This clonotype was seen a few times. V gene TRBV7-2 combines with J gene TRBJ1-6; TRBD1 is a possible D gene (5 bases). The V end lost 1 base, the J end lost 6 bases, and 16 bases lay between the germline ends. The CDR3 is 17 residues long. The germline V gene has CDR1 SGHTA and CDR2 FQGNSA. The CDR3 DNA sequence: TGTGCCAGCAGCTTAGGGCCTGGGAGGCAGGGTAATTCACCCCTCCACTTT. This translates into CASSLGPGRQGNSPLHF.

This clonotype came up many times. This chain links TRBV20-1 with TRBJ2-7; no firm D call. The germline V gene has CDR1 DFQATT and CDR2 SNEGSKA (reference sequence). V was shortened by 3 bases and J by 0 bases, with 6 bases between the two germline ends. This CDR3 spans 12 amino acids. CDR3 region: CSARGSSYEQYF. Written as DNA, the CDR3 is TGCAGTGCTAGGGGCAGCTCCTACGAGCAGTACTTC.

This clonotype appeared a few times. The chain employs TRBV4-1 and TRBJ2-2; D is unresolved. CDR1 MGHRA and CDR2 YSYEKL come from the germline V gene. CDR3 length: 15 residues. Trimming removed 3 bases at V and 4 bases at J, with 12 bases between. The CDR3 loop is CASSHLSTATGELFF. CDR3 DNA: TGCGCCAGCAGCCACCTTTCCACTGCCACCGGGGAGCTGTTTTTT.

In this sample, this clonotype turned up a few times. This sequence joins TRBV28 and TRBJ1-4; D may be TRBD1 (6 bases). CDR1 and CDR2 (germline): MDHEN, SYDVKM. This CDR3 contains 15 residues. V gave up 2 bases and J gave up 7 bases, with 14 bases separating them. The CDR3 nucleotides read TGTGCCAGCAGTTTAGATTCAGGGGTCGGTGAAAAACTGTTTTTT. Encoded protein: CASSLDSGVGEKLFF.

This clonotype was counted at least ten times. This chain connects TRBV7-3 to TRBJ2-3; D is perhaps TRBD1 (7 bases). The CDR3 totals 17 residues. V was shortened by 0 bases and J by 0 bases, with 13 bases between the two germline ends. Germline CDR1 and CDR2: SGHTA and FQGTGA. This CDR3 reads CASSLTPTGTSTDTQYF. The CDR3 DNA reads TGTGCCAGCAGCTTAACACCGACAGGGACTAGCACAGATACGCAGTATTTT.

V is TRBV29-1 and J is TRBJ1-1; 8 bases agree with TRBD1. The J segment lost 8 bases and the V segment lost 7 bases, leaving 12 bases of the junction unmatched. The CDR3 totals 13 residues. CDR1 is SQVTM and CDR2 is ANQGSEA in the germline V gene. The DNA for the CDR3 is TGCAGCGCCCTCCTGACAGGGGAAACCGAAGCTTTCTTT. It codes for CSALLTGETEAFF.

There are a few counts of this clonotype. One junction end does not reproduce the germline sequence, and a read error may be involved. The chain couples TRBV5-1 to TRBJ2-1, with 8 bases that match TRBD2. CDR3 length: 19 residues. Germline lookup yields CDR1 SGHRS and CDR2 YFSETQ. In DNA form, the CDR3 reads TGTGCCAGCAGCTCAAGCATACCTTGGACTAGCCCAATTGGAGATGAGCAGTTCTTC. It yields the protein CASSSSIPWTSPIGDEQFF.

The chain joins TRBV4-1 to TRBJ2-1; the D gene is possibly TRBD1 (5 bases). The CDR3 loop spans 12 amino acids. Trimming cost V 1 base and J 15 bases, with 13 bases left between them. Per germline, CDR1 MGHRA and CDR2 YSYEKL. The CDR3 nucleotides read TGCGCCAGCAGCCAAGGGGCTGGGGCGCGGTTCTTC. Translated, it gives CASSQGAGARFF.

The sample holds many counts of this clonotype. CDR3 bases: TGTGCCAGCAGCTTTGGTCAGGTAACCAATGAGCAGTTCTTC. Protein: CASSFGQVTNEQFF. This sequence joins TRBV11-2 and TRBJ2-1, with D unresolved. There are 14 residues in the CDR3. V lost 3 bases and J lost 6, with 12 bases in between. Germline assignment: CDR1 SGHAT and CDR2 FQNNGV. Full variable domain (missing parts from reference TRBV11-2 and TRBJ2-1): EAGVAQSPRYKIIEKRQSVAFWCNPISGHATLYWYQQILGQGPKLLIQFQNNGVVDDSQLPKDRFSAERLKGVDSTLKIQPAKLEDSAVYLCASSFGQVTNEQFFGPGTRLTVL.

This clonotype showed up many times. This chain links TRBV11-2 with TRBJ1-5; tentative D call: TRBD1 (6 bases). V gave up 5 bases and J gave up 3 bases, with 14 bases separating them. CDR3 length: 15 amino acids. CDR1 and CDR2 from the germline V gene are SGHAT and FQNNGV. The CDR3 is CASSPQTGLNQPQHF. The CDR3 DNA reads TGTGCCAGCAGCCCGCAGACAGGACTCAATCAGCCCCAGCATTTT.

This clonotype has ten or more counts. The chain is built from TRBV20-1 and TRBJ2-3, with 8 nucleotides matching TRBD1. The ends lost 4 bases at V and 0 bases at J; junction bases unmatched: 3. CDR3 length: 14 residues. Germline lookup yields CDR1 DFQATT and CDR2 SNEGSKA (reference sequence). The CDR3 reads CSATGDRSTDTQYF. The CDR3 DNA is TGCAGTGCTACAGGGGACAGGAGCACAGATACGCAGTATTTT.

In regard to this clonotype: A much larger clone lies one base from this, so it may be a read error. V usage is TRBV11-2 and J usage is TRBJ2-1; maybe TRBD1 (6 bases). The V end was cut by 2 bases, the J end by 8 bases, with 16 bases between. This CDR3 is built from 15 residues. The germline V gene encodes CDR1 SGHAT and CDR2 FQNNGV. In DNA, the CDR3 is TGTGCCAGCAGCTTAAGGGGGACCTCTCCCGATGAGCAGTTCTTC. Its translation is CASSLRGTSPDEQFF.

The chain combines TRBV20-1 with TRBJ2-7; D tentatively fits TRBD1 or TRBD2 (5 bases each). The germline V gene has CDR1 DFQATT and CDR2 SNEGSKA (reference sequence). The V gene lost 5 bases and the J gene lost 7 bases, with 18 bases spanning the gap. The CDR3 runs to 13 residues. The CDR3 DNA is TGCAGTGCTGACGGGACGACTATAGGAGAGCAGTACTTC. Protein product: CSADGTTIGEQYF.

This clonotype was seen only a few times. The CDR3 sequence is CSVARDRALPEAFF. The CDR3 DNA sequence: TGCAGTGTCGCCCGGGACAGGGCTTTACCTGAAGCTTTCTTT. This chain links TRBV20-1 with TRBJ1-1; 9 nucleotides agree with TRBD1. The CDR3 spans 14 residues. The V gene's germline CDR1 is DFQATT and CDR2 SNEGSKA (reference sequence). The V and J ends lost 7 bases and 6 bases, in that order; junction bases with no gene match: 12.

This clonotype was counted at least ten times. The J gene is TRBJ2-7, the V gene TRBV18; TRBD2 aligns across 8 bases. The ends lost 4 bases at V and 3 bases at J; junction bases unmatched: 8. The CDR3 length is 15 residues. Germline V lookup: CDR1 KGHSH, CDR2 LQKENI. The CDR3 coding sequence is TGTGCCAGCTCACTCCAAGCCGGGGGGGGCTACGAGCAGTACTTC. Translation: CASSLQAGGGYEQYF.

This clonotype was seen repeatedly, ten times or more. The genes are TRBV2 and TRBJ2-3; D unresolved. Germline CDR1 is SNHLY and CDR2 is FYNNEI. The CDR3 covers 14 residues. The ends were cut back, 6 bases at V and 1 base at J, with 11 bases in the middle. CDR3 DNA: TGTGCCAGCAGGCCAGCGCTGGGCACAGATACGCAGTATTTT. Encoded protein: CASRPALGTDTQYF.

There are many counts of this clonotype. This chain connects TRBV20-1 to TRBJ1-1; D gene unclear. CDR1 is DFQATT and CDR2 is SNEGSKA in the germline V gene (reference sequence). This CDR3 spans 12 amino acids. Trimming stripped 7 bases from V and 5 bases from J, with 14 bases between. Here the CDR3 reads CSVIGRGTEAFF. As DNA, the CDR3 is TGCAGTGTAATAGGCAGAGGTACTGAAGCTTTCTTT.